The 17 T cell receptor beta chains in this list originate from one sample, sequenced in a study of identifying expanded T cells in peripheral blood. The protocol was immunoSEQ multiplex PCR, while the TCRdb copy is restricted to in-frame clones and leaves out a portion. The sample has 55,000 to 75,000 clones, about 90% seen once. The sample comprised blood. The origin of the receptors is a person aged 18-70 years in good health.

The chain links TRBV7-6 to TRBJ1-4; 9 bases fit TRBD1. CDR1 and CDR2 (germline): SGHVS, FNYEAQ. CDR3 length equals 15 residues. With 4 bases clipped from V and 7 bases from J, the junction kept 7 bases outside the gene matches. CDR3 nucleotide sequence: TGTGCCAGCAGCTGGACAGGGGCTGTAGGTGAAAAACTGTTTTTT. Amino acid sequence: CASSWTGAVGEKLFF.

Turning to this clone: The same CDR3 can be traced to other DNA sequences in this sample. The chain employs TRBV9 and TRBJ2-7; the D is unclear. Germline V gives CDR1 SGDLS, CDR2 YYNGEE. Trimming left V 0 bases short and J 0 bases short, with 7 bases between. The CDR3 totals 14 residues. In nucleotides, the CDR3 is TGTGCCAGCAGCGTAGTAGGCAGCTCCTACGAGCAGTACTTC. Its protein product is CASSVVGSSYEQYF.

The chain recombines TRBV28 with TRBJ2-4; tentatively, D is TRBD2 (6 bases). The ends were cut back, 8 bases at V and 16 bases at J, with 15 bases in the middle. This CDR3 has 10 residues. Germline lookup yields CDR1 MDHEN and CDR2 SYDVKM. CDR3 sequence reads: CASVRERPYF. In DNA, the CDR3 is TGTGCCAGCGTACGGGAGCGTCCATACTTC.

The J gene is TRBJ2-1, the V gene TRBV2; TRBD2 matches at 15 bases. The CDR3 extends over 18 amino acids. Germline CDR1 and CDR2: SNHLY and FYNNEI. The ends lost 4 bases at V and 4 bases at J; junction bases unmatched: 8. The CDR3 protein is CASSARPGLAGGYNEQFF. CDR3 DNA: TGTGCCAGCAGTGCGAGGCCGGGACTAGCGGGAGGATACAATGAGCAGTTCTTC.

V usage is TRBV30 and J usage is TRBJ1-6, with 7 bases identical to TRBD1. The trim removed 0 bases at V and 7 bases at J, leaving 3 bases unmatched. The CDR3 has 14 residues. Germline CDR1 and CDR2: GTSNPN and SVGIG (reference sequence). The CDR3 is CAWSVGQENSPLHF. The CDR3 nucleotides read TGTGCCTGGAGTGTAGGACAGGAAAATTCACCCCTCCACTTT. The full variable domain, in which reference TRBV30 and TRBJ1-6 provide the parts outside the CDR3, is SQTIHQWPATLVQPVGSPLSLECTVEGTSNPNLYWYRQAAGRGLQLLFYSVGIGQISSEVPQNLSASRPQDRQFILSSKKLLLSDSGFYLCAWSVGQENSPLHFGNGTRLTVT.

V gene TRBV11-2 combines with J gene TRBJ2-5; D is possibly TRBD2 (5 bases). Per the germline V gene, CDR1 is SGHAT and CDR2 is FQNNGV. The V end was cut by 5 bases, the J end by 5 bases, with 15 bases between. The length of the CDR3 is 14 residues. CDR3: CASSRGRLQETQYF. CDR3 DNA sequence: TGTGCCAGCAGCCGAGGGAGACTCCAGGAGACCCAGTACTTC.

This rearrangement joins TRBV5-1 to TRBJ1-4, with 7 bases that match TRBD1. This CDR3 has 16 residues. Germline CDR1 SGHRS, CDR2 YFSETQ. The V gene end was trimmed by 4 bases and the J gene end by 0 bases; junction bases not matched to a gene: 6. DNA for the CDR3: TGCGCCAGCAGCCCGGACAGGTCGGCAACTAATGAAAAACTGTTTTTT. Its protein is CASSPDRSATNEKLFF.

The chain carries TRBV9 and TRBJ1-3, with D possibly matching TRBD1 (5 bases). CDR1 and CDR2 from the germline V gene are SGDLS and YYNGEE. This CDR3 contains 16 residues. Trimming removed 4 bases at V and 2 bases at J, with 16 bases between. The CDR3 DNA follows: TGTGCCAGCAGCCCCAGCGGGGGAAACCCTGGAAACACCATATATTTT. It yields the protein CASSPSGGNPGNTIYF.

This clone was counted a single time. The chain couples TRBV5-4 to TRBJ1-1, with 10 positions matching TRBD1. Per germline, CDR1 SGHNT and CDR2 YYREEE (reference sequence). The CDR3 length is 14 residues. V was pared by 5 bases and J by 3 bases, with 4 bases of the junction left unmatched. In nucleotides, the CDR3 is TGTGCCAGCAGGACAGGGGGCAAGGACACTGAAGCTTTCTTT. Residues: CASRTGGKDTEAFF.

The chain combines TRBV19 with TRBJ2-3; TRBD2 matches at 8 bases. The CDR3 is made up of 16 amino acids. The V gene end was trimmed by 3 bases and the J gene end by 2 bases; junction bases not matched to a gene: 7. Germline CDR1 LNHDA, CDR2 SQIVND (reference sequence). As DNA, the CDR3 is TGTGCCAGTAGTATTCTGGCGGGGGGACCCACAGATACGCAGTATTTT. It specifies CASSILAGGPTDTQYF.

This chain joins TRBV19 and TRBJ2-5; D may correspond to TRBD1 or TRBD2 (5 bases each). V lost 3 bases and J 5 bases, leaving 16 bases between the germline ends. CDR1 LNHDA and CDR2 SQIVND come from the germline V gene (reference sequence). CDR3 size: 15 residues. CDR3 bases: TGTGCCAGTAGTATGAGGGGCGAGGGTTGGGAGACCCAGTACTTC. Its protein is CASSMRGEGWETQYF.

J is TRBJ2-7 and V is TRBV11-2; 11 nucleotides agree with TRBD1. CDR1 and CDR2 from the germline V gene are SGHAT and FQNNGV. V trimming: 0 bases; J trimming: 6 bases; junction bases outside the gene matches: 4. The CDR3 covers 15 residues. CDR3 in amino acids: CASSLDFGTGGEQYF. The CDR3 DNA reads TGTGCCAGCAGCTTAGATTTTGGGACAGGGGGCGAGCAGTACTTC.

This chain links TRBV4-1 with TRBJ2-5, with D possibly being TRBD1 (5 bases). This CDR3 comprises 13 residues. Germline CDR1 reads MGHRA; CDR2 reads YSYEKL. V was trimmed by 4 bases and J by 7 bases, leaving 13 bases between them. The CDR3 sequence: CASSLTGGGTQYF. Written as DNA, the CDR3 is TGCGCCAGCAGCCTTACAGGCGGTGGGACCCAGTACTTC.

This clone occurred once. This chain links TRBV7-9 with TRBJ2-3; no reliable D call. Germline CDR1 is SEHNR and CDR2 is FQNEAQ (reference sequence). Between the trimmed V and J ends, which lost 7 bases and 4 bases, there was a span of 12 bases. This CDR3 comprises 13 residues. CDR3 DNA sequence: TGTGCCAGCACCTCCTCGGTGGCAGATACGCAGTATTTT. Protein product: CASTSSVADTQYF. Drawing the rest from reference TRBV7-9 and TRBJ2-3, the complete variable domain is DTGVSQNPRHKITKRGQNVTFRCDPISEHNRLYWYRQTLGQGPEFLTYFQNEAQLEKSRLLSDRFSAERPKGSFSTLEIQRTEQGDSAMYLCASTSSVADTQYFGPGTRLTVL.

On this clone: Germline is not matched at one junction end, which may reflect a read error. This chain uses TRBV10-3 with TRBJ2-2, with 11 bases that match TRBD2. Germline V lookup: CDR1 ENHRY, CDR2 SYGVKD. The CDR3 spans 16 residues. In DNA form, the CDR3 reads TGTGCCAGCAGTCCTACTAGCGGGGGTCGGACCGGGGAGCTGTTTTTT. This gives the protein CASSPTSGGRTGELFF.

V and J are TRBV6-4 and TRBJ2-3; 13 positions agree with TRBD2. J lost 1 base, V lost 8 bases, and 3 bases had no gene match. The CDR3 length is 15 residues. Germline V lookup: CDR1 MRHNA, CDR2 SNTAGT. This chain's CDR3 is CASAGTSGGTDTQYF. In DNA form, the CDR3 reads TGTGCCAGCGCGGGGACTAGCGGGGGCACAGATACGCAGTATTTT.

This chain links TRBV5-1 with TRBJ2-7; 7 bases agree with TRBD1. Germline assignment: CDR1 SGHRS and CDR2 YFSETQ. V shed 4 bases, J shed 3 bases, and the junction held 10 bases outside the gene matches. This CDR3 spans 15 amino acids. The CDR3 sequence: CASSPRTGTLYEQYF. Written as DNA, the CDR3 is TGCGCCAGCAGCCCCCGGACAGGAACTCTCTACGAGCAGTACTTC.